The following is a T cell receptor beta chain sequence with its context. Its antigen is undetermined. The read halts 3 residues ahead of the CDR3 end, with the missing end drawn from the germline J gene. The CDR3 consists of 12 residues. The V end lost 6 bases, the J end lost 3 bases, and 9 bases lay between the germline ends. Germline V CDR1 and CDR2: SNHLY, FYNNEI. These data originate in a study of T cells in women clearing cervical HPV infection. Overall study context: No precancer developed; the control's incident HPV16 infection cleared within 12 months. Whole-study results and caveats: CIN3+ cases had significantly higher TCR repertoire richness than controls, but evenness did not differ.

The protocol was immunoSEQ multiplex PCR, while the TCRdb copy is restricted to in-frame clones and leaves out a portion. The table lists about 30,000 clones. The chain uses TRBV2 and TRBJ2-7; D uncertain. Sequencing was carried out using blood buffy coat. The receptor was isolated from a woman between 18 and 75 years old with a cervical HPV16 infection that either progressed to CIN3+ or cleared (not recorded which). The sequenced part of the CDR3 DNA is TGTGCCAGCAGGTCAGGCTACTACGAG. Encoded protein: CASRSGYYE. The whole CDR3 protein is CASRSGYYEQYF.